The rows below give T cell receptor beta chains drawn from one sample of a study of CD8+ T cells in alopecia areata. TCRdb keeps only in-frame clones here, not all; method: immunoSEQ multiplex PCR. The data hold a few hundred thousand clones, with 50% to 60% observed a single time. The sequencing used CD4+ T cells sorted from blood, collected at week 4, from a patient treated with tofacitinib. The receptors were gathered from a human donor with alopecia areata. Each CDR3 is given with its conserved first and last residue. The D gene is left open where the match is weak. Some rows have no size entry. The others give once, few or many, or a class for an expanded clone.

clone_size d_call j_call cdr3_length v_call cdr3_aa cdr3_nt
NA NA TRBJ2-5 15 TRBV10-3 CAISDGRQFQETQYF TGTGCCATCAGTGATGGACGACAGTTCCAAGAGACCCAGTACTTC
NA NA TRBJ1-1 13 TRBV29-1 CSAGGIDYTEAFF TGCAGCGCCGGGGGGATTGATTACACTGAAGCTTTCTTT
NA TRBD1 TRBJ1-3 14 TRBV30 CAWTARGSGNTIYF TGTGCCTGGACCGCCAGGGGGAGTGGAAACACCATATATTTT
NA TRBD1 TRBJ2-7 13 TRBV29-1 CSVRLGRQGEQYF TGCAGCGTTCGCCTAGGGAGACAGGGCGAGCAGTACTTC
NA NA TRBJ1-5 13 TRBV2 CASTSDWNQPQHF TGTGCCAGCACTAGCGACTGGAATCAGCCCCAGCATTTT
once NA TRBJ2-3 12 TRBV29-1 CSAKSRADTQYF TGCAGCGCTAAATCCAGGGCGGATACGCAGTATTTT
NA TRBD1 TRBJ1-5 13 TRBV19 CASSRTGEGPQHF TGTGCCAGTAGCAGGACAGGGGAGGGCCCCCAGCATTTT
few TRBD2 TRBJ2-5 15 TRBV9 CASSSTDGLAETQYF TGTGCCAGCAGTTCGACCGACGGACTAGCGGAGACCCAGTACTTC
NA NA TRBJ1-6 15 TRBV10-2 CAGRDPAVYNSPLHF TGCGCCGGACGGGATCCGGCTGTCTATAATTCACCCCTCCACTTT
few NA TRBJ1-1 14 TRBV5-1 CASSLTTENTEAFF TGCGCCAGCAGCTTGACGACAGAGAACACTGAAGCTTTCTTT
NA NA TRBJ1-1 12 TRBV29-1 CSADEGNTEAFF TGCAGCGCCGATGAGGGGAACACTGAAGCTTTCTTT
NA NA TRBJ1-1 11 TRBV30 CGGQTNTEAFF TGTGGGGGGCAGACAAACACTGAAGCTTTCTTT
NA NA TRBJ1-1 14 TRBV4-3 CASSQDLPGGEAFF TGCGCCAGCAGCCAAGATCTGCCAGGTGGTGAAGCTTTCTTT
few NA TRBJ1-2 13 TRBV30 CAWSPQGLGGYTF TGTGCCTGGAGTCCTCAGGGGTTGGGAGGCTACACCTTC
NA NA TRBJ1-2 14 TRBV29-1 CSIARGALDYGYTF TGCAGCATCGCACGAGGCGCTTTAGACTATGGCTACACCTTC
few NA TRBJ2-6 16 TRBV30 CARGRGQTSGANVLTF TGTGCTCGAGGGAGGGGACAAACTTCTGGGGCCAACGTCCTGACTTTC
NA TRBD1 TRBJ2-7 13 TRBV30 CAWSVTGDYEQYF TGTGCCTGGAGTGTAACAGGGGACTACGAGCAGTACTTC
NA NA TRBJ2-6 15 TRBV14 CASSPAVSGANVLTF TGTGCCAGCAGCCCAGCTGTATCCGGGGCCAACGTCCTGACTTTC
NA NA TRBJ1-5 13 TRBV6-1 CASSEGGPQPQHF TGTGCCAGCAGTGAAGGGGGTCCTCAGCCCCAGCATTTT
NA TRBD2 TRBJ2-3 14 TRBV10-3 CAIRVSGGTDTQYF TGTGCCATCAGGGTTAGCGGGGGCACAGATACGCAGTATTTT
NA NA TRBJ1-2 12 TRBV6-6 CASSYSSYGYTF TGTGCCAGCAGTTACTCGAGCTATGGCTACACCTTC
NA NA TRBJ1-1 15 TRBV9 CASGGGTLGNTEAFF TGTGCCAGCGGCGGAGGGACATTGGGGAACACTGAAGCTTTCTTT
NA NA TRBJ2-2 14 TRBV27 CASSGGYAGGELFF TGTGCCAGCAGTGGGGGATATGCCGGCGGGGAGCTGTTTTTT
NA NA TRBJ2-1 11 TRBV2 CASGGYNEQFF TGTGCCAGCGGGGGGTACAATGAGCAGTTCTTC
NA TRBD1 TRBJ2-4 12 TRBV14 CASSQDRVIQYF TGTGCCAGCAGCCAGGACAGGGTCATTCAGTACTTC
NA NA TRBJ1-1 11 TRBV29-1 CSAQINTEAFF TGCAGCGCTCAGATTAACACTGAAGCTTTCTTT
NA NA TRBJ1-4 13 TRBV10-3 CAISEQNNEKLFF TGTGCCATCAGTGAACAGAATAATGAAAAACTGTTTTTT
few NA TRBJ2-7 13 TRBV27 CASRKTGFYEQYF TGTGCCAGCAGAAAAACAGGGTTCTACGAGCAGTACTTC
NA NA TRBJ2-5 12 TRBV30 CAWSVRRETQYF TGTGCCTGGAGTGTACGTAGAGAGACCCAGTACTTC
NA TRBD1 TRBJ2-3 15 TRBV5-6 CASSLYGQGVDTQYF TGTGCCAGCAGCTTGTATGGACAGGGGGTAGATACGCAGTATTTT
NA NA TRBJ2-7 13 TRBV29-1 CSVVTGETYEQYF TGCAGCGTTGTGACAGGAGAAACCTACGAGCAGTACTTC
NA NA TRBJ2-4 12 TRBV13 CASSSKAGIQYF TGTGCCAGCAGCTCAAAAGCGGGCATTCAGTACTTC
NA TRBD1 TRBJ1-2 16 TRBV30 CAWRTMGQGQSYGYTF TGTGCCTGGAGAACCATGGGACAGGGGCAAAGCTATGGCTACACCTTC
NA NA TRBJ1-3 12 TRBV25-1 CASSDLGNTIYF TGTGCCAGCAGTGATCTTGGAAACACCATATATTTT
NA TRBD2 TRBJ2-7 13 TRBV29-1 CSVAGRVTYEQYF TGCAGCGTTGCGGGGAGGGTTACCTACGAGCAGTACTTC
many NA TRBJ2-1 14 TRBV2 CASRLSIGKGEQFF TGTGCCAGCCGACTGTCTATCGGGAAGGGTGAGCAGTTCTTC
many NA TRBJ2-3 13 TRBV19 CASSIQRTDTQYF TGTGCCAGTAGTATTCAGAGGACAGATACGCAGTATTTT
NA TRBD1 TRBJ1-1 13 TRBV6-1 CASSLTGRTEAFF TGTGCCAGCAGCCTGACAGGGCGGACTGAAGCTTTCTTT
NA NA TRBJ1-2 11 TRBV29-1 CSVRALSGYTF TGCAGCGTCCGGGCCTTAAGTGGCTACACCTTC
NA NA TRBJ1-1 14 TRBV30 CAWTKGVQNTEAFF TGTGCCTGGACTAAGGGGGTACAGAACACTGAAGCTTTCTTT
once NA TRBJ1-2 14 TRBV5-6 CASSSDGSSGGYTF TGTGCCAGCAGCTCGGACGGGAGCTCGGGAGGCTACACCTTC
once NA TRBJ1-1 10 TRBV29-1 CSAVTTEAFF TGCAGCGCCGTTACCACTGAAGCTTTCTTT
NA TRBD1 TRBJ1-1 14 TRBV6-1 CASPGQALNTEAFF TGTGCCAGCCCGGGACAGGCTCTGAACACTGAAGCTTTCTTT
NA NA TRBJ1-1 13 TRBV18 CASSPGVNTEAFF TGTGCCAGCTCACCTGGAGTGAACACTGAAGCTTTCTTT
NA NA TRBJ2-4 13 TRBV6-6 CASVNGAKNIQYF TGTGCCAGCGTAAACGGAGCCAAAAACATTCAGTACTTC
few TRBD1 TRBJ2-1 15 TRBV15 CATSRDQGAGNEQFF TGTGCCACCAGCAGAGACCAGGGGGCGGGCAATGAGCAGTTCTTC
NA NA TRBJ1-2 12 TRBV5-4 CASSLQGGGYTF TGTGCCAGCAGCTTACAGGGAGGAGGCTACACCTTC
few NA TRBJ2-5 16 TRBV7-8 CASSLASGGQGETQYF TGTGCCAGCAGCTTAGCGAGCGGAGGGCAAGGGGAGACCCAGTACTTC
once NA TRBJ1-1 14 TRBV5-1 CASSLGQANTEAFF TGCGCCAGCAGCTTGGGACAGGCGAATACTGAAGCTTTCTTT
NA NA TRBJ2-7 14 TRBV5-1 CASWGGQDPYEQYF TGCGCCAGCTGGGGGGGACAGGACCCCTACGAGCAGTACTTC
NA NA TRBJ1-4 15 TRBV2 CASRRTGPGSEKLFF TGTGCCAGCCGACGTACAGGTCCGGGTAGTGAAAAACTGTTTTTT
NA NA TRBJ1-1 15 TRBV4-3 CASSVNRAPNTEAFF TGCGCCAGCAGCGTAAACCGGGCCCCGAACACTGAAGCTTTCTTT
NA TRBD1 TRBJ2-5 13 TRBV6-4 CASSRDRGETQYF TGTGCCAGCAGCCGCGACAGGGGTGAGACCCAGTACTTC
NA NA TRBJ1-2 13 TRBV6-1 CASSDNWRQTLRF TGTGCCAGCAGTGACAATTGGCGACAGACCCTCCGCTTC